The present entry profiles one T cell receptor (beta chain) with its context. The record originates from a study of molecular identifiers for immune sequencing clone quantification. Across the study: Across replicate runs, RNA obtained from about 19,000 or 110,000 naive CD8 cells was divided into five, with four undergoing sequencing.

Bulk TCR libraries used previously described methods and listed TCR primers. TCRdb analysed the PCR reads with MiXCR anew, one entry per CDR3 protein. The profile shows 62,000 or so distinct CDR3 sequences, roughly 18% of them singletons. Sequenced material: naive CD8+ T cells from blood, with Jurkat cell RNA spiked in. Subset indicated: FACS-sorted CD8+CD4-CCR7+CD45RA+ naive T cells. This clonotype originated in a human donor in good health. Some libraries in this study had Jurkat cell RNA spiked in.

CDR3 region: CASCDVGSYNEQFF. CDR3 DNA sequence: TGCGCCAGCTGCGATGTTGGGTCCTACAATGAGCAGTTCTTC. The J gene is TRBJ2-1, the V gene TRBV4-1, with unresolved D. Germline loops: CDR1 MGHRA, CDR2 YSYEKL. The CDR3 spans 14 residues. V was cut by 8 bases and J by 1 base, with 12 bases left in between.